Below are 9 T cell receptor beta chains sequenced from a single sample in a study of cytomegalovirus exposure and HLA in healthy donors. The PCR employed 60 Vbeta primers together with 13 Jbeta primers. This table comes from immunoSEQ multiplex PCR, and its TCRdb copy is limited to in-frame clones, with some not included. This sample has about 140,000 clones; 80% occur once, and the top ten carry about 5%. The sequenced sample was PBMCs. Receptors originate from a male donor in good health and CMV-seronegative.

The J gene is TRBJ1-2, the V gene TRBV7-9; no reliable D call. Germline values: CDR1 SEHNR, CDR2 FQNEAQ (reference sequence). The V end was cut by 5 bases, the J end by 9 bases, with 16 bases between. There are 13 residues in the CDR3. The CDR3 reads CASSAALDSSYTF. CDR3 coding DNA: TGTGCCAGCAGCGCTGCCTTGGACTCAAGCTACACCTTC.

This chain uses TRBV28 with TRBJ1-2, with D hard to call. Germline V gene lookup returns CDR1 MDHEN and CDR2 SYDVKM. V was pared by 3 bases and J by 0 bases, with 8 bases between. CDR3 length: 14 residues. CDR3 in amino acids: CASSFHETNYGYTF. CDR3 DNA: TGTGCCAGCAGTTTTCACGAGACTAACTATGGCTACACCTTC.

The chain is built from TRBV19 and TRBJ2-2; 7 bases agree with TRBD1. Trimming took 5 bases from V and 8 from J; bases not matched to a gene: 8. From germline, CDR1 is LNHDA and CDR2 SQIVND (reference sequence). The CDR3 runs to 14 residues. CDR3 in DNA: TGTGCCAGTAGTCACGGGACAGTATCTGGGGAGCTGTTTTTT. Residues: CASSHGTVSGELFF. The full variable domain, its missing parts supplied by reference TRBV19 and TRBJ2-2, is DGGITQSPKYLFRKEGQNVTLSCEQNLNHDAMYWYRQDPGQGLRLIYYSQIVNDFQKGDIAEGYSVSREKKESFPLTVTSAQKNPTAFYLCASSHGTVSGELFFGEGSRLTVL.

The DNA of the CDR3 is TGTGCCAGCAGCGACCGACCGGGACAGGGTAAGAGAGACATTCAGTACTTC. This codes for CASSDRPGQGKRDIQYF. The rearrangement joins TRBV12-1 to TRBJ2-4; the listed D gene, TRBD1, was not tested against the DNA. TRBV12-1 corresponds to a pseudogene. The CDR3 loop spans 17 amino acids.

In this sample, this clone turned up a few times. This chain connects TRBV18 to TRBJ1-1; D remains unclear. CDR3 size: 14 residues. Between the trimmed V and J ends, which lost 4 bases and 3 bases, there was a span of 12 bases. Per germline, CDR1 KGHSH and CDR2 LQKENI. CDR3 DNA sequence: TGTGCCAGCTCACTTAACCTCCAGGACACTGAAGCTTTCTTT. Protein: CASSLNLQDTEAFF.

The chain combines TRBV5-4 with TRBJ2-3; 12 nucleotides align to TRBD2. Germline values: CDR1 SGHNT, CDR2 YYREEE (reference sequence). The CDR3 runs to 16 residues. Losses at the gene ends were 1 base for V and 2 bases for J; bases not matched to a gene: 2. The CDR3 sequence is CASSLRLAGDTDTQYF. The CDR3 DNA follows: TGTGCCAGCAGCTTGCGACTAGCGGGGGACACAGATACGCAGTATTTT.

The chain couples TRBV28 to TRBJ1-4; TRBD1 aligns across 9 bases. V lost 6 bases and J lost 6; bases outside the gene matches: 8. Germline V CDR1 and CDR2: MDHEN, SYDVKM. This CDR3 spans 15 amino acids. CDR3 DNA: TGTGCCAGCAGCAACCCGGACAGGGGAGATGAAAAACTGTTTTTT. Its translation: CASSNPDRGDEKLFF.

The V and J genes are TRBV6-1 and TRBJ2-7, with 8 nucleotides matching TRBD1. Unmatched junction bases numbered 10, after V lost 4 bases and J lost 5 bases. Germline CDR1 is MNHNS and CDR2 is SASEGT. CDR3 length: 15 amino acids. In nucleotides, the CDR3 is TGTGCCAGCAGTGCAACAGGACAGGGTATGAACGAGCAGTACTTC. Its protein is CASSATGQGMNEQYF.

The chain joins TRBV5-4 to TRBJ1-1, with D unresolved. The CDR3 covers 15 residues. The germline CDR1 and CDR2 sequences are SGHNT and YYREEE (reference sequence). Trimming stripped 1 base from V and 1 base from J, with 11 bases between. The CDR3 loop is CASSLFWQKNTEAFF. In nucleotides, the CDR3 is TGTGCCAGCAGCTTGTTCTGGCAGAAGAACACTGAAGCTTTCTTT.